This is a list of T cell receptor beta chains from one sample in a study of regulatory T cells in long-lasting Graves disease. TCRdb re-called the multiplex PCR reads through MiXCR, storing one row per CDR3 protein. This sample has about 500,000 distinct CDR3 sequences, with 12% found just once. This same sample was also part of a study on T cells in Graves' hyperthyroidism and ophthalmopathy.

Source: peripheral blood mononuclear cells (PBMCs), taken at new diagnosis, from a patient treated with antithyroid drugs. The receptors shown here come from a woman aged 25 to 39 with Graves disease. Each CDR3 is given with its conserved first and last residue. A D gene is named only where the DNA matches it firmly. Expanded clones get a size class; other rows say once, few or many, or leave the size out.

D,size,J,V,length,CDR3,DNA
NA,many,TRBJ2-1,TRBV28,15,CASSFGGGGYNEQFF,TGTGCCAGCAGTTTCGGCGGAGGGGGTTACAATGAGCAGTTCTTC
TRBD1,many,TRBJ1-1,TRBV27,15,CASSEGQGMNTEAFF,TGTGCCAGCAGTGAGGGACAGGGGATGAACACTGAAGCTTTCTTT
NA,many,TRBJ2-1,TRBV5-1,14,CASSSSFGYNEQFF,TGCGCCAGCAGCTCAAGCTTCGGTTACAATGAGCAGTTCTTC
NA,few,TRBJ1-1,TRBV7-9,13,CASSPAWVTEAFF,TGTGCCAGCAGCCCGGCCTGGGTGACTGAAGCTTTCTTT
NA,many,TRBJ1-5,TRBV12-3/TRBV12-4,15,CASSRHPTRRQPQHF,TGTGCCAGCAGTCGACACCCAACCCGCCGACAGCCCCAGCATTTT
TRBD2,many,TRBJ2-1,TRBV11-1,18,CASSFLAGVLGSYNEQFF,TGTGCCAGCAGCTTTCTAGCGGGAGTGTTGGGCTCCTACAATGAGCAGTTCTTC
TRBD1,many,TRBJ1-2,TRBV6-5,15,CASSYGQGFRYGYTF,TGTGCCAGCAGTTACGGACAGGGATTCCGGTATGGCTACACCTTC
TRBD2,many,TRBJ2-1,TRBV6-2/TRBV6-3,15,CASNLGLAGAGEQFF,TGTGCCAGCAACCTTGGACTAGCGGGAGCGGGGGAGCAGTTCTTC
NA,few,TRBJ1-2,TRBV6-5,14,CASSFGGSNYGYTF,TGTGCCAGCAGTTTCGGAGGCTCTAACTATGGCTACACCTTC
NA,NA,TRBJ1-1,TRBV29-1,13,CSAAVGPGTEAFF,TGCAGCGCGGCTGTCGGCCCGGGCACTGAAGCTTTCTTT
TRBD2,NA,TRBJ2-3,TRBV19,16,CASSNGLAGNTDTQYF,TGTGCCAGTAGTAATGGACTAGCGGGGAACACAGATACGCAGTATTTT
NA,many,TRBJ1-5,TRBV12-3/TRBV12-4,12,CATGFNNQPQHF,TGTGCTACAGGGTTTAACAATCAGCCCCAGCATTTT
TRBD2,NA,TRBJ2-3,TRBV28,17,CASSRGTSGVDTDTQYF,TGTGCCAGCAGTCGGGGGACTAGCGGGGTGGACACAGATACGCAGTATTTT
NA,few,TRBJ2-7,TRBV7-9,16,CASSYGTLRGSYEQYF,TGTGCCAGCAGCTATGGGACACTCCGGGGCTCCTACGAGCAGTACTTC
TRBD1,few,TRBJ1-4,TRBV15,14,CATTRRDRGEKLFF,TGTGCCACCACCCGCCGGGACAGGGGCGAAAAACTGTTTTTT
TRBD1,few,TRBJ1-6,TRBV7-8,15,CASSSWGQGNSPLHF,TGTGCCAGCAGCTCTTGGGGACAGGGGAATTCACCCCTCCACTTT
TRBD1,few,TRBJ1-4,TRBV19,14,CATAPGTANEKLFF,TGTGCCACCGCTCCCGGGACAGCTAATGAAAAACTGTTTTTT
TRBD2,many,TRBJ2-1,TRBV20-1,15,CSARRTSGIYNEQFF,TGCAGTGCTAGGCGGACTAGCGGGATCTACAATGAGCAGTTCTTC
NA,many,TRBJ2-1,TRBV28,16,CASSRPVRSQRHEQFF,TGTGCCAGCAGTCGTCCGGTTCGGAGCCAGCGACATGAGCAGTTCTTC
TRBD2,NA,TRBJ2-2,TRBV28,16,CASSFSASGGTGELFF,TGTGCCAGCAGTTTTTCGGCTAGCGGCGGGACCGGGGAGCTGTTTTTT
TRBD1,NA,TRBJ2-5,TRBV4-1,16,CASSQGRQTGGETQYF,TGCGCCAGCAGCCAAGGGCGGCAGACAGGGGGAGAGACCCAGTACTTC
NA,few,TRBJ2-6,TRBV6-9,15,CASSYHKSGANVLTF,TGTGCCAGCAGTTACCACAAATCTGGGGCCAACGTCCTGACTTTC
NA,many,TRBJ2-2,TRBV30,11,CAWGRPGELFF,TGTGCCTGGGGGCGTCCCGGGGAGCTGTTTTTT
NA,many,TRBJ1-1,TRBV11-3,14,CASSLEGQLTEAFF,TGTGCCAGCAGCTTAGAGGGCCAGCTCACTGAAGCTTTCTTT
TRBD2,many,TRBJ2-1,TRBV7-9,14,CASSSGLGHNEQFF,TGTGCCAGCAGCTCGGGACTAGGACACAATGAGCAGTTCTTC
NA,few,TRBJ2-3,TRBV28,12,CASSLVVGTQYF,TGTGCCAGCAGTTTAGTGGTTGGGACGCAGTATTTT
TRBD2,many,TRBJ2-3,TRBV11-1,17,CASSQSTSGFSTDTQYF,TGTGCCAGCAGCCAATCGACTAGCGGGTTTAGCACAGATACGCAGTATTTT
NA,NA,TRBJ2-7,TRBV6-1,14,CASRPGHPPGEQYF,TGTGCCAGCAGGCCGGGACACCCGCCGGGTGAGCAGTACTTC
NA,NA,TRBJ1-1,TRBV18,16,CASSLSWGLQNTEAFF,TGTGCCAGCTCACTATCATGGGGGCTCCAGAACACTGAAGCTTTCTTT
TRBD1,many,TRBJ2-1,TRBV20-1,16,CSAPSTGTGTYNEQFF,TGCAGTGCGCCTTCAACCGGGACAGGGACCTACAATGAGCAGTTCTTC
NA,few,TRBJ2-1,TRBV12-3/TRBV12-4,14,CASSLAFVSGEQFF,TGTGCCAGCAGTTTAGCATTCGTGAGCGGTGAGCAGTTCTTC
TRBD2,NA,TRBJ2-1,TRBV4-1,19,CASSSPALAGGSDRNEQFF,TGCGCCAGCAGCTCCCCGGCGCTAGCGGGAGGGAGCGATAGGAATGAGCAGTTCTTC
TRBD1,once,TRBJ2-7,TRBV11-1,15,CASSLRTGDSYEQYF,TGTGCCAGCAGCTTGAGGACAGGGGACTCCTACGAGCAGTACTTC
TRBD1,many,TRBJ1-1,TRBV28,15,CASSLGTAASAEAFF,TGTGCCAGCAGTTTGGGGACAGCCGCGTCGGCTGAAGCTTTCTTT
NA,many,TRBJ2-5,TRBV7-9,13,CASSWGIQETQYF,TGTGCCAGCAGTTGGGGGATCCAAGAGACCCAGTACTTC
NA,NA,TRBJ1-1,TRBV6-1,13,CANSRVVGTEAFF,TGTGCCAACAGCCGTGTGGTGGGCACTGAAGCTTTCTTT
NA,many,TRBJ2-7,TRBV24-1,12,CATSDSGDEQYF,TGTGCCACCAGTGATTCCGGGGACGAGCAGTACTTC
NA,many,TRBJ1-2,TRBV25-1,15,CASSESDSPATGYTF,TGTGCCAGCAGTGAGTCCGACTCGCCCGCGACGGGCTACACCTTC
TRBD1,many,TRBJ1-5,TRBV7-8,14,CASSSGTVDQPQHF,TGTGCCAGCAGCTCCGGGACAGTCGATCAGCCCCAGCATTTT
TRBD1,many,TRBJ2-5,TRBV11-2,14,CASRSRNRGETQYF,TGTGCCAGCAGGTCAAGGAACAGGGGCGAGACCCAGTACTTC
NA,few,TRBJ1-6,TRBV20-1,12,CSAIRGNSPLHF,TGCAGTGCTATTAGGGGTAATTCACCCCTCCACTTT
NA,NA,TRBJ1-2,TRBV4-1,13,CASSQDERDGYTF,TGCGCCAGCAGCCAAGATGAGAGGGATGGCTACACCTTC
NA,few,TRBJ2-7,TRBV6-1,15,CASRWPGGLSYEQYF,TGTGCCAGCAGATGGCCAGGGGGGCTCTCCTACGAGCAGTACTTC
NA,NA,TRBJ1-5,TRBV10-3,14,CAISRQFSNQPQHF,TGTGCCATCAGTCGACAGTTTAGCAATCAGCCCCAGCATTTT
TRBD2,NA,TRBJ2-1,TRBV19,15,CATERLAGGLGEQFF,TGTGCCACAGAAAGACTAGCGGGAGGTCTTGGCGAGCAGTTCTTC
TRBD1,many,TRBJ1-2,TRBV18,12,CASSPDRDRYTF,TGTGCCAGCTCACCAGACAGGGACCGCTACACCTTC
NA,NA,TRBJ2-7,TRBV15,14,CATSKRDGAFEQYF,TGTGCCACCAGCAAACGGGACGGAGCCTTCGAGCAGTACTTC
NA,NA,TRBJ2-7,TRBV10-2,15,CTTSPSGTRSYEQYF,TGCACAACCTCCCCTTCCGGGACTCGCTCCTACGAGCAGTACTTC
NA,many,TRBJ1-4,TRBV4-1,16,CASSQEPDRGSEKLFF,TGCGCCAGCAGCCAAGAACCAGACAGAGGTAGTGAAAAACTGTTTTTT
NA,many,TRBJ2-7,TRBV10-3,15,CATYDSGRSSYEQYF,TGTGCCACCTACGACTCTGGCAGGAGCTCCTACGAGCAGTACTTC